Included here is one T cell receptor beta chain sequence, with context. Its target is not known. The sample belongs to a study of T cell repertoires in cytomegalovirus infection. Looking at the study overall: Carrying CMV and the relevant HLA type showed in public TCR beta signatures. Notes on the study in general: HLA-C-restricted CMV clonotypes gave the most frequent clonotype in two of eight donors.

CDR1 is ENHRY and CDR2 is SYGVKD in the germline V gene. This CDR3 has 13 residues. Trimming left V 3 bases short and J 11 bases short, with 14 bases between. TCRdb re-called the reads through MiXCR, storing one row per CDR3 protein. The table shows some 400,000 distinct CDR3 sequences, with 15% to 20% occurring only once. Sequenced sample: PBMCs. The chain links TRBV10-3 to TRBJ1-5; D is unclear. This receptor was obtained from a human donor in good health (CMV status not recorded). Some clones in this sample may be carry-over from other donors' samples. The CDR3 sequence is CAISDLLSYAQHF. The CDR3 DNA reads TGTGCCATCAGTGACCTACTTTCATACGCCCAGCATTTT.